One sample yielded the 25 T cell receptor beta chains listed below, sequenced in a study of T cells in Graves' hyperthyroidism and ophthalmopathy. RNA transcripts were the template for amplifying TCR beta CDR3 regions. During a first-round RT-PCR of the TCR CDR3, the HTBI primer set was used. Each CDR3 protein gets one entry after TCRdb re-called the multiplex PCR reads with MiXCR. The repertoire holds around 350,000 distinct CDR3 sequences, with approximately 20% as singletons. The sequencing input was blood. These receptors all come from a woman aged 18-29 years with Graves' hyperthyroidism.

This clonotype was picked up many times. The rearrangement joins TRBV6-5 to TRBJ1-2; D unclear. Looked up from germline, CDR1 is MNHEY and CDR2 is SVGAGI. V was clipped by 0 bases and J by 4 bases, with 12 bases between them. The CDR3 length is 15 residues. The CDR3 spells CASSYSSRAAYGYTF. The CDR3 bases are TGTGCCAGCAGTTACTCGTCCCGGGCAGCCTATGGCTACACCTTC.

This clonotype showed up many times. The genes are TRBV11-2 and TRBJ1-1; D uncertain. V was shortened by 7 bases and J by 4 bases, with 10 bases between the two germline ends. The CDR3 is 12 amino acids. Germline V gene sequence: CDR1 SGHAT, CDR2 FQNNGV. The DNA of the CDR3 is TGTGCCAGCACCCTTTTACCCACTGAAGCTTTCTTT. Translating gives CASTLLPTEAFF.

This clonotype has a count of ten or more. V usage is TRBV20-1 and J usage is TRBJ1-5; D is undetermined. Trimming pared 2 bases from V and 3 bases from J, leaving 11 bases between. Germline V lookup: CDR1 DFQATT, CDR2 SNEGSKA (reference sequence). This CDR3 is built from 14 residues. CDR3 DNA sequence: TGCAGTGCTAGATACAGCAGTGTCAATCAGCCCCAGCATTTT. It encodes CSARYSSVNQPQHF.

At least ten counts were recorded for this clonotype. The chain uses TRBV24-1 and TRBJ1-5, with 10 nucleotides matching TRBD1. Germline CDR1 and CDR2: KGHDR and SFDVKD. The CDR3 is made up of 16 amino acids. After removal of 3 bases from V and 6 bases from J, the junction contained 7 bases not matched to a gene. The CDR3 region has the DNA TGTGCCACCAGTGATGCCGGGACAGGGGACAGTCAGCCCCAGCATTTT. Its translation: CATSDAGTGDSQPQHF.

This clonotype has at least ten counts. The V and J genes are TRBV20-1 and TRBJ1-1; D perhaps matches TRBD1 (5 bases). Per germline, CDR1 DFQATT and CDR2 SNEGSKA (reference sequence). V was clipped by 3 bases and J by 3 bases, with 11 bases between them. This CDR3 comprises 13 residues. The CDR3 here is CSARAGRDTEAFF. CDR3 bases: TGCAGTGCTAGGGCAGGGAGGGACACTGAAGCTTTCTTT.

The V gene is TRBV12-3 or TRBV12-4, the J gene TRBJ1-5; D is perhaps TRBD1 (5 bases). Trimming left V 5 bases short and J 4 bases short, with 15 bases between. This CDR3 comprises 15 residues. CDR3 region: CASSAGTRVNQPQHF. The CDR3 DNA reads as TGTGCCAGCAGTGCGGGGACTCGGGTTAATCAGCCCCAGCATTTT.

This clonotype was seen repeatedly, ten times or more. This chain joins TRBV19 and TRBJ1-1; tentatively, D is TRBD1 (6 bases). With 5 bases removed from V and 0 bases from J, the gap between germline ends came to 19 bases. Germline CDR1 and CDR2: LNHDA and SQIVND (reference sequence). This CDR3 spans 17 amino acids. This chain's CDR3 is CASSPRGGGYMNTEAFF. The CDR3, as DNA: TGTGCCAGTAGTCCAAGGGGAGGGGGGTACATGAACACTGAAGCTTTCTTT.

This clonotype showed up many times. The chain combines TRBV2 with TRBJ1-6; tentatively, D is TRBD1 (5 bases). Trimming took 8 bases from V and 12 from J, leaving 17 bases between them. The CDR3 covers 13 residues. Germline CDR1 SNHLY, CDR2 FYNNEI. The CDR3 region has the DNA TGTGCCAGCCACCGGGACCCTATGATACCCCTCCACTTT. It specifies CASHRDPMIPLHF.

This clonotype was seen ten or more times. This chain joins TRBV10-3 and TRBJ1-2; D remains unclear. The length of the CDR3 is 15 residues. Germline CDR1 reads ENHRY; CDR2 reads SYGVKD. V lost 8 bases, J lost 1 base, and 17 bases lay in between. The CDR3 coding sequence is TGTGCCATCCGGGCCCCACTTATAAGTAACTATGGCTACACCTTC. Translating gives CAIRAPLISNYGYTF.

This clonotype was found many times. This chain links TRBV28 with TRBJ2-7, with TRBD2 matching 7 bases. The ends lost 7 bases at V and 1 base at J; junction bases unmatched: 7. CDR1 is MDHEN and CDR2 is SYDVKM in the germline V gene. The CDR3 is made up of 14 amino acids. The CDR3 here is CASTRGGLSYEQYF. The CDR3, as DNA: TGTGCCAGCACCCGGGGAGGGCTGTCCTACGAGCAGTACTTC.

This clonotype was seen ten or more times. The chain uses TRBV20-1 and TRBJ1-1, with 7 positions matching TRBD1. Per germline, CDR1 DFQATT and CDR2 SNEGSKA (reference sequence). Unmatched junction bases numbered 10, after V lost 3 bases and J lost 3 bases. CDR3 length equals 15 residues. CDR3 region: CSASGGQSVDTEAFF. CDR3 bases: TGCAGTGCTAGTGGGGGACAGAGCGTCGACACTGAAGCTTTCTTT.

This clonotype occurred many times. The chain is built from TRBV19 and TRBJ1-1; 7 bases line up with TRBD1. The trim removed 6 bases at V and 4 bases at J, leaving 11 bases unmatched. The CDR3 is 15 residues long. Germline CDR1 LNHDA, CDR2 SQIVND (reference sequence). CDR3 sequence: CASSIHRGGGTEAFF. The CDR3 DNA reads as TGTGCCAGTAGCATACACAGGGGAGGCGGCACTGAAGCTTTCTTT. Full variable domain (missing parts from reference TRBV19 and TRBJ1-1): DGGITQSPKYLFRKEGQNVTLSCEQNLNHDAMYWYRQDPGQGLRLIYYSQIVNDFQKGDIAEGYSVSREKKESFPLTVTSAQKNPTAFYLCASSIHRGGGTEAFFGQGTRLTVV.

The chain carries TRBV6-1 and TRBJ2-7, with D perhaps being TRBD1 or TRBD2 (5 bases each). Germline assignment: CDR1 MNHNS and CDR2 SASEGT. The CDR3 is 15 amino acids. Trimming pared 6 bases from V and 0 bases from J, leaving 15 bases between. The CDR3 DNA follows: TGTGCCAGCAGCGCCGGGACGAGGAGCTCCTACGAGCAGTACTTC. Translated, it gives CASSAGTRSSYEQYF.

This clonotype was detected ten times or more. The V gene is TRBV12-3 or TRBV12-4, the J gene TRBJ1-1; no clear D gene. V lost 1 base and J lost 8, with 5 bases in between. The CDR3 contains 11 residues. CDR3: CASSLEPEAFF. CDR3 in DNA: TGTGCCAGCAGTTTAGAGCCAGAAGCTTTCTTT.

This clonotype showed up just a few times. The gene calls are TRBV5-1 and TRBJ2-2; TRBD1 aligns across 7 bases. Germline CDR1 is SGHRS and CDR2 is YFSETQ. V lost 4 bases, J lost 6 bases, and 6 bases stayed unmatched. This CDR3 comprises 14 residues. The CDR3 is CASSPYGQAGELFF. CDR3 sequence (DNA): TGCGCCAGCAGCCCCTATGGACAGGCCGGGGAGCTGTTTTTT.

This clonotype was found many times. The V and J genes are TRBV20-1 and TRBJ2-7; D is unresolved. The V gene lost 1 base and the J gene lost 2 bases, with 12 bases spanning the gap. Germline V CDR1 and CDR2: DFQATT, SNEGSKA (reference sequence). This CDR3 spans 14 amino acids. DNA for the CDR3: TGCAGTGCTAGAGCTGGGTTTCATGCCTACGAGCAGTACTTC. Protein sequence: CSARAGFHAYEQYF.

This clonotype was seen ten or more times. This chain uses TRBV29-1 with TRBJ2-5; 7 bases are shared with TRBD2. V lost 3 bases and J lost 4; bases outside the gene matches: 5. This CDR3 contains 13 residues. Germline assignment: CDR1 SQVTM and CDR2 ANQGSEA. The CDR3 loop is CSVEGRGVETQYF. The CDR3, as DNA: TGCAGCGTTGAGGGTCGGGGGGTAGAGACCCAGTACTTC.

This clonotype was seen a handful of times. V is TRBV4-1 and J is TRBJ2-2, with 12 bases that match TRBD2. J was trimmed by 2 bases and V by 4 bases; bases with no gene match: 5. This CDR3 contains 17 residues. The V gene's germline CDR1 is MGHRA and CDR2 YSYEKL. The CDR3 DNA is TGCGCCAGCAGCCTCGGACTAGCGGGGCTCAACACCGGGGAGCTGTTTTTT. Protein sequence: CASSLGLAGLNTGELFF.

This clonotype was counted a few times. The chain links TRBV12-3 or TRBV12-4 to TRBJ2-7; the D gene is possibly TRBD1 (7 bases). With 1 base removed from V and 7 bases from J, the gap between germline ends came to 17 bases. CDR3 length: 15 residues. The CDR3 reads CASSLGQGGWGEQYF. CDR3 nucleotides: TGTGCCAGCAGTTTAGGGCAGGGGGGTTGGGGGGAGCAGTACTTC.

This clonotype has just a few counts. This chain connects TRBV3-1 to TRBJ1-2; unclear D gene. The CDR3 has 11 amino acids. The V gene lost 0 bases and the J gene lost 14 bases, with 10 bases spanning the gap. Germline V lookup: CDR1 LGHDT, CDR2 YNNKEL (reference sequence). CDR3 sequence: CASSQEKNLTF. CDR3 DNA sequence: TGTGCCAGCAGCCAAGAAAAGAACTTGACCTTC.

The gene calls are TRBV5-1 and TRBJ2-7; 10 bases match TRBD2. V trimming: 4 bases; J trimming: 0 bases; junction bases outside the gene matches: 7. Looked up from germline, CDR1 is SGHRS and CDR2 is YFSETQ. The CDR3 has 16 amino acids. CDR3 nucleotides: TGCGCCAGCAGCGGACTTAGCGGGGGGAGCTCCTACGAGCAGTACTTC. Its protein is CASSGLSGGSSYEQYF.

Ten or more counts support this clonotype. The chain has TRBV6-1 and TRBJ2-2; 10 bases are shared with TRBD1. There are 15 residues in the CDR3. Looked up from germline, CDR1 is MNHNS and CDR2 is SASEGT. V dropped 2 bases and J dropped 4; count of bases not matched to a gene: 1. The CDR3 region has the DNA TGTGCCAGCAGTGAAAGGGACAGGGGCACCGGGGAGCTGTTTTTT. Protein sequence: CASSERDRGTGELFF.

This clonotype was counted many times. The rearrangement joins TRBV7-9 to TRBJ2-6; maybe TRBD1 (5 bases). This CDR3 has 15 residues. With 0 bases removed from V and 6 bases from J, the gap between germline ends came to 9 bases. Germline V gene sequence: CDR1 SEHNR, CDR2 FQNEAQ (reference sequence). The CDR3 protein is CASSLALRAANVLTF. CDR3 sequence (DNA): TGTGCCAGCAGCTTAGCGCTCAGGGCGGCCAACGTCCTGACTTTC.

V usage is TRBV27 and J usage is TRBJ2-7, with unresolved D. V shed 3 bases and J shed 6 bases, with 18 bases lying between them. The CDR3 sequence is 15 residues long. CDR1 is MNHEY, CDR2 SMNVEV, per germline (reference sequence). The CDR3 sequence: CASSFLRQTPLEQYF. For the CDR3, the DNA is TGTGCCAGCAGTTTTTTGCGACAAACCCCCCTCGAGCAGTACTTC.

This clonotype was counted ten times or more. The chain couples TRBV29-1 to TRBJ2-2; maybe TRBD2 (5 bases). The CDR3 totals 14 residues. Germline V lookup: CDR1 SQVTM, CDR2 ANQGSEA. V dropped 2 bases and J dropped 6 bases, with 13 bases sitting between them. The chain's CDR3 is CSVETGTTPGELFF. In DNA form, the CDR3 reads TGCAGCGTTGAAACGGGAACCACGCCCGGGGAGCTGTTTTTT.